This section outlines one T cell receptor (beta chain) sequence together with its context. What it recognizes is unknown. It was RNA transcripts that yielded the amplified TCR beta CDR3 regions. When the TCR CDR3 underwent first-round RT-PCR, the HTBI primer set was used. TCRdb passed the multiplex PCR reads through MiXCR, listing each CDR3 protein once. The sample has 200,000 to 250,000 distinct CDR3 sequences; about 15% are singletons. This CDR3 is 16 amino acids long. The V gene end was trimmed by 5 bases and the J gene end by 5 bases; junction bases not matched to a gene: 10. Germline V CDR1 and CDR2: LNHDA, SQIVND (reference sequence). This entry belongs to a study of T cells in Graves' hyperthyroidism and ophthalmopathy. Study-level results: From stable hyperthyroidism, ophthalmopathy was set apart by a 13 V-J model. Ophthalmopathy, as predicted by the model, came a median 6.5 months after the prediction. The blood repertoire included most of the expanded thyroid clonotypes above 0.001.

The authors deemed Graves' hyperthyroidism stable absent ophthalmopathy progression within 18 months. The sequenced sample was blood. The sequence derives from a man aged 50-60 years with Graves' hyperthyroidism. The chain has TRBV19 and TRBJ2-2; 8 nucleotides match TRBD1. The CDR3 DNA reads as TGTGCCAGTAGTGTCCTCCAGGGGGCGTGGACCGGGGAGCTGTTTTTT. This sequence encodes CASSVLQGAWTGELFF.